One and the same sample provided the 21 T cell receptor beta chains below, sequenced in a study of cytomegalovirus exposure and HLA in healthy donors. The PCR made use of 60 Vbeta and 13 Jbeta primers. Sequencing used immunoSEQ multiplex PCR; TCRdb keeps in-frame clones, though not all of them. The table lists about 110,000 clones, around 82% of them singletons. Material for sequencing was PBMCs. Every receptor here comes from a man aged 50 to 59 in good health and CMV-seronegative.

V gene TRBV11-3 combines with J gene TRBJ2-1; D might be TRBD2 (6 bases). CDR1 is SGHNT and CDR2 is YENEEA in the germline V gene. This CDR3 spans 17 amino acids. The V end was cut by 5 bases, the J end by 1 base, with 18 bases between. As DNA, the CDR3 is TGTGCCAGCAGCCCAGGAGGGGAGAGGAGGTCCTACAATGAGCAGTTCTTC. Its protein product is CASSPGGERRSYNEQFF.

This chain connects TRBV6-1 to TRBJ1-1; no clear D. Germline CDR1 reads MNHNS; CDR2 reads SASEGT. V was shortened by 9 bases and J by 1 base, with 15 bases between the two germline ends. This CDR3 contains 14 residues. CDR3: CARSEGDRNTEAFF. Here the CDR3 DNA reads TGTGCCAGATCCGAGGGTGACCGGAACACTGAAGCTTTCTTT.

The V gene is TRBV25-1, the J gene TRBJ2-1; weak D call: TRBD2 (6 bases). Germline lookup yields CDR1 MGHDK and CDR2 SYGVNS. Trimming took off 7 bases at V and 5 bases at J, with 18 bases between the two ends. The CDR3 has 15 amino acids. The DNA of the CDR3 is TGTGCCAGCACCAACGGGGGAGTGGGTAACAATGAGCAGTTCTTC. Amino acids: CASTNGGVGNNEQFF.

The chain uses TRBV11-2 and TRBJ2-2, with D possibly matching TRBD1 (6 bases). CDR1 SGHAT and CDR2 FQNNGV come from the germline V gene. This CDR3 is built from 15 residues. V was pared by 3 bases and J by 6 bases, with 14 bases between. CDR3 nucleotides: TGTGCCAGCAGCTTTACAGGGACAAACCCCGGGGAGCTGTTTTTT. The encoded protein is CASSFTGTNPGELFF. The full variable domain, its missing parts supplied by reference TRBV11-2 and TRBJ2-2, is EAGVAQSPRYKIIEKRQSVAFWCNPISGHATLYWYQQILGQGPKLLIQFQNNGVVDDSQLPKDRFSAERLKGVDSTLKIQPAKLEDSAVYLCASSFTGTNPGELFFGEGSRLTVL.

This clone has a single count. J is TRBJ2-7 and V is TRBV6-5; weak D call: TRBD1 (6 bases). Trimming removed 2 bases at V and 2 bases at J, with 7 bases between. The germline gives CDR1 MNHEY, CDR2 SVGAGI. The CDR3 spans 13 residues. Here the CDR3 reads CASSYNRAYEQYF. The DNA of the CDR3 is TGTGCCAGCAGTTACAACAGGGCCTACGAGCAGTACTTC.

V and J are TRBV7-2 and TRBJ2-3; TRBD1 aligns across 9 bases. Trimming at V came to 1 base and at J to 4 bases, leaving 6 bases not matched to a gene. The CDR3 extends over 16 amino acids. Germline CDR1 is SGHTA and CDR2 is FQGNSA. CDR3 DNA: TGTGCCAGCAGCTTAGTGGACAGGGGAGGGGCAGATACGCAGTATTTT. Translated: CASSLVDRGGADTQYF.

The chain links TRBV6-5 to TRBJ1-5; the D gene is possibly TRBD1 (5 bases). The CDR3 is made up of 14 amino acids. V lost 8 bases and J lost 2, with 13 bases in between. Germline values: CDR1 MNHEY, CDR2 SVGAGI. CDR3 protein: CASGVKQGNQPQHF. Written as DNA, the CDR3 is TGTGCCAGCGGTGTCAAACAGGGCAATCAGCCCCAGCATTTT.

V and J are TRBV5-5 and TRBJ2-7; 7 bases fit TRBD1. The junction had 9 bases not matched to a gene; V was cut back by 4 bases and J by 5 bases. The germline CDR1 and CDR2 sequences are SGHKS and YYEKEE (reference sequence). The CDR3 is made up of 14 amino acids. CDR3 coding DNA: TGTGCCAGCAGCATCAACCCGGGACAGCACGAGCAGTACTTC. Its translation is CASSINPGQHEQYF.

The chain combines TRBV5-1 with TRBJ2-5; maybe TRBD2 (6 bases). Per germline, CDR1 SGHRS and CDR2 YFSETQ. With 4 bases removed from V and 3 bases from J, the gap between germline ends came to 10 bases. The CDR3 is 13 residues long. CDR3 sequence: CASSPAGEETQYF. The CDR3, as DNA: TGCGCCAGCAGCCCAGCGGGCGAAGAGACCCAGTACTTC. Together with reference TRBV5-1 and TRBJ2-5, the CDR3 gives the full variable domain: KAGVTQTPRYLIKTRGQQVTLSCSPISGHRSVSWYQQTPGQGLQFLFEYFSETQRNKGNFPGRFSGRQFSNSRSEMNVSTLELGDSALYLCASSPAGEETQYFGPGTRLLVL.

J is TRBJ2-5 and V is TRBV6-5, with 12 bases lining up with TRBD1. This CDR3 region has 16 residues. Germline values: CDR1 MNHEY, CDR2 SVGAGI. The V segment lost 4 bases and the J segment 3 bases; nucleotides outside the gene matches: 6. In DNA, the CDR3 is TGTGCCAGCAGTTTGCACGGGACAGGGGGCAAAGAGACCCAGTACTTC. This encodes CASSLHGTGGKETQYF.

V is TRBV6-6 and J is TRBJ1-6; 7 positions agree with TRBD1. The CDR3 contains 13 residues. V lost 6 bases and J lost 10; bases outside the gene matches: 6. Germline V lookup: CDR1 MNHNY, CDR2 SVGAGI (reference sequence). CDR3 DNA: TGTGCCAGCAGCCGACAGGGCGGATCACCCCTCCACTTT. Translating gives CASSRQGGSPLHF.

The gene calls are TRBV28 and TRBJ1-6; D is unresolved. The CDR3 totals 17 residues. The germline V and J ends were trimmed by 2 bases and 0 bases, with 11 bases remaining between them. Germline V lookup: CDR1 MDHEN, CDR2 SYDVKM. The CDR3 here is CASSLSLGSSYNSPLHF. CDR3 in DNA: TGTGCCAGCAGTTTAAGTCTGGGGAGCTCCTATAATTCACCCCTCCACTTT.

In its sample, this clone was seen once. The genes are TRBV7-2 and TRBJ2-3; 8 nucleotides match TRBD2. Germline V CDR1 and CDR2: SGHTA, FQGNSA. The CDR3 has 16 amino acids. Trimming removed 2 bases from V and 3 bases from J; junction bases left unmatched: 7. CDR3 residues: CASSLNGGGGTDTQYF. The CDR3 DNA reads TGTGCCAGCAGCTTAAACGGGGGGGGCGGGACAGATACGCAGTATTTT. The full variable domain, its missing parts supplied by reference TRBV7-2 and TRBJ2-3, is GAGVSQSPSNKVTEKGKDVELRCDPISGHTALYWYRQSLGQGLEFLIYFQGNSAPDKSGLPSDRFSAERTGGSVSTLTIQRTQQEDSAVYLCASSLNGGGGTDTQYFGPGTRLTVL.

This clone was detected only once. The V call is TRBV5-1, the J call TRBJ1-1; the D is unclear. The CDR3 is made up of 13 amino acids. CDR1 SGHRS and CDR2 YFSETQ come from the germline V gene. V lost 6 bases and J lost 1, with 10 bases in between. The CDR3 DNA reads as TGCGCCAGCAATGTCGGTGGGAACACTGAAGCTTTCTTT. The encoded protein is CASNVGGNTEAFF.

This clone showed up just once. The genes are TRBV7-9 and TRBJ1-4; maybe TRBD1 (6 bases). Germline loops: CDR1 SEHNR, CDR2 FQNEAQ (reference sequence). Trimming shortened V by 6 bases and J by 4 bases, and 12 bases separated the two germline ends. The CDR3 is 14 residues long. CDR3 DNA: TGTGCCAGCAGTTTGGACAGCAATAATGAAAAACTGTTTTTT. It encodes CASSLDSNNEKLFF.

The chain joins TRBV29-1 to TRBJ1-1; 10 bases are a match to TRBD1. This CDR3 is built from 13 residues. After removal of 6 bases from V and 7 bases from J, the junction contained 8 bases not matched to a gene. Germline CDR1 is SQVTM and CDR2 is ANQGSEA. As DNA, the CDR3 is TGCAGCGTCACTGGACAGGGGGTGGATGAAGCTTTCTTT. Translation: CSVTGQGVDEAFF.

J is TRBJ2-5 and V is TRBV19; TRBD2 is a possible D gene (6 bases). Germline V gene lookup returns CDR1 LNHDA and CDR2 SQIVND (reference sequence). V lost 1 base, J lost 5 bases, and 14 bases lay in between. CDR3 length: 15 amino acids. CDR3 residues: CASSIAGTSGETQYF. CDR3 coding DNA: TGTGCCAGTAGTATAGCTGGGACTTCAGGGGAGACCCAGTACTTC.

V is TRBV5-8 and J is TRBJ2-7; D unclear. V gave up 2 bases and J gave up 4 bases, with 10 bases separating them. The CDR3 extends over 13 amino acids. Germline V lookup: CDR1 SGHTS, CDR2 YDEGEE. The CDR3 loop is CASSFGAAYEQYF. The CDR3 region has the DNA TGTGCCAGCAGCTTTGGAGCCGCATACGAGCAGTACTTC.

This clone showed up just once. Here the CDR3 DNA reads TGCGCCAGCAGGTCGGGGGCGAACACCGGGGAGCTGTTTTTT. This gives the protein CASRSGANTGELFF. This chain uses TRBV23-1 with TRBJ2-2, with D perhaps matching TRBD2 (6 bases). TRBV23-1 is designated an ORF whose function remains uncertain. This CDR3 contains 14 residues. The V gene lost 6 bases and the J gene lost 0 bases, with 8 bases spanning the gap.

The chain uses TRBV1 and TRBJ2-7; the D call of TRBD1 is as the table states it, not checked on the DNA. TRBV1 is labeled a pseudogene. CDR3 size: 16 residues. The CDR3 nucleotides are TGCACCAGCAGCCTCGAAACACAGCCCTCGTCCTACGAGCAGTACTTC. Amino acid sequence: CTSSLETQPSSYEQYF.

The chain employs TRBV6-5 and TRBJ2-7; TRBD1 is a possible D gene (7 bases). With 4 bases removed from V and 2 bases from J, the gap between germline ends came to 18 bases. The CDR3 runs 16 residues. Per the germline V gene, CDR1 is MNHEY and CDR2 is SVGAGI. CDR3 in DNA: TGTGCCAGCAGTTGGTCAGGGGCAGGGGGGACCTACGAGCAGTACTTC. This gives the protein CASSWSGAGGTYEQYF.